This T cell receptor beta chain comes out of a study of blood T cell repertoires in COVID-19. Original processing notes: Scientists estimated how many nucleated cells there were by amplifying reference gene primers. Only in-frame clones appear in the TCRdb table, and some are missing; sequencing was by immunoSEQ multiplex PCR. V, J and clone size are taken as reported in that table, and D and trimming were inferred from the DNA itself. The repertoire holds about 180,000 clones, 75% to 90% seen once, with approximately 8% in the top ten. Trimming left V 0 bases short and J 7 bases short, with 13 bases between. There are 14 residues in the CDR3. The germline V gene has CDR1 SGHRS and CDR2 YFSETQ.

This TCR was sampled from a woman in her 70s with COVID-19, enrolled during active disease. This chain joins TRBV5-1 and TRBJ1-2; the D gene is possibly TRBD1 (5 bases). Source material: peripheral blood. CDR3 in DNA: TGCGCCAGCAGCTTGGATCTGGGCAGGGCTGGCTACACCTTC. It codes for CASSLDLGRAGYTF.